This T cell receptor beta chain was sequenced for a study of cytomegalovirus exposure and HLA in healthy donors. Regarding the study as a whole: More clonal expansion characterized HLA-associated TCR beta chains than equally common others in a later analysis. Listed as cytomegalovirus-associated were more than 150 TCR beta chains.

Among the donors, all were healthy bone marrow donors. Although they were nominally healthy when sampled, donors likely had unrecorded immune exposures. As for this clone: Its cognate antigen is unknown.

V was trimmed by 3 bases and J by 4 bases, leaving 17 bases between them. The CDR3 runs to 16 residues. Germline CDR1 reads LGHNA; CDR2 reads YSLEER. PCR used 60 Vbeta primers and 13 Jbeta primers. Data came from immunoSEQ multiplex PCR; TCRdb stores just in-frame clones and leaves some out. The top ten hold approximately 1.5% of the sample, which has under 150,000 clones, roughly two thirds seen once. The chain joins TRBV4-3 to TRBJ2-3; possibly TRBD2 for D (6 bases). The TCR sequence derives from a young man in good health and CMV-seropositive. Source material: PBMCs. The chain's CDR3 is CASSQGSAGRADTQYF. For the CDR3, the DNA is TGCGCCAGCAGCCAGGGTTCGGCGGGAAGGGCAGATACGCAGTATTTT.